This TCR beta chain was profiled in a study of long-term antiretroviral therapy in people with HIV (dated by TCRdb to the early 2020s). Context from the whole study: Collection of the earliest samples took place about a decade ahead of the 2015 WHO recommendation for immediate ART, at a time when ART was typically delayed until CD4 counts fell. A retrospective serial study tested whether changes in peripheral blood TRB repertoire composition and diversity were associated with ART initiation and durable HIV suppression. From some 27 adults with confirmed HIV infection, the cohort provided under 200 cryopreserved PBMC samples, gathered serially across a mean of about six years (range 1-12). Among the 30 to 35 participants with HIV, fewer than twelve were female. Test extractions of a monoclonal T-cell line alongside about 35 polyclonal samples showed no cross-contamination during QIAcube processing.

To be included, a participant needed at least one PBMC sample from before ART initiation plus at least two post-ART samples. Every participant with HIV received treatment in the United States of America. Before DNA extraction, cryopreserved samples of roughly 0.85-10 million PBMC were thawed and washed. At the time of the earliest PBMC sample, participants with HIV were aged between about 23 and 55 years. PBMC samples were contributed by each participant from 1-4 timepoints before ART initiation and 2-8 timepoints after ART initiation, with a median of 7 samples. Serial HIV viral load, CD4+ T-cell count, ART history and demographic data were obtained for every participant. Using a Qiagen kit on a QIAcube, genomic DNA was extracted from unsorted PBMC, with samples processed in batches of 12. Sequencing of the TRB variable region was done with the immunoSEQ hsTCRB v3.0 assay at survey level resolution. The targeted TRB sequencing depth was about 40,000-55,000 T-cell genomes per sample. TRB libraries were pooled and sequenced on an Illumina MiSeq using a v3 150-cycle kit. In the authors' own workflow: Analysis of repertoires was carried out in R inside a reproducible Nextflow workflow spanning QC, data transformation and analysis. LymphoSeq2, an R package for exploring AIRR-Seq data, was used to implement custom analyses. A few samples that produced fewer than 5000 total TRB sequences were removed, so some 190 HIV repertoires were analyzed. Of the 188 retained HIV repertoires, over 55 were collected before and around 130 after ART initiation. Each repertoire was downsampled to 5000 TRB nucleotide sequences, and summary statistics were averaged across 100 downsampling iterations. TRB sequences were retained for analysis only if CDR3 regions of at least seven amino acids were present. A Shannon entropy-derived clonality score and the Gini coefficient were used to measure diversity. In repertoire networks, the top 5000 CDR3 amino acid sequences were linked whenever an edit distance of one separated two sequences. For TRB CDR3 amino acid sequences, GLIPH2 was used to predict antigen specificity groups and MHC restriction. CDR3 amino acid sequences were matched against VDJdb and McPAS-TCR to flag known CMV, EBV, HIV or tissue antigen associations. Pre-ART, post-ART and control groups were compared with Wilcoxon signed-rank tests and Holm-Bonferroni correction. Drawn from immuneACCESS, this table holds only the in-frame rearrangements with V and J called that TCRdb kept. Clones are partly lost; checked studies trace under half to an unresolved V gene and leave the rest unexplained. V and J calls and clone size are copied from that table; D and trimming were computed from the DNA. The sample includes about 16,000 clones, with 88% observed a single time. Roughly 12% of the sample goes to the ten largest clones.

In regard to this clone: This clone's antigen is unknown. Within one base of it there is no much larger clone, and no base qualities were kept.

Overall results and qualifications from the work: Samples dated from the mid-2000s to the late 2010s, and the ART regimens used may be less effective than current ones. Starting ART was linked to a significant rise in TRB diversity, yet even with long-term ART the diversity remained significantly lower than in transplant donor controls. At every time point, the repertoire was dominated by expanded TRB clones first identified before ART initiation, although this dominance fluctuated and, in many PLHIV, declined after ART. Inferences about post-ART repertoire changes were limited because no data were available on ART adherence, viral resistance or therapy changes. Since PBMC availability was limited, sequencing covered only the TCR beta chain, with no alpha chain pairing. Unsorted PBMC were profiled instead of sorted CD4+ and CD8+ T cells because pre-ART samples had limited cell numbers. Narrower CDR3 length ranges were observed in HIV repertoires than in controls, and an antigen-experienced repertoire with only a slight naive shift after ART was suggested by the network structure.

Sequenced here: unsorted PBMCs, sampled 6.9 years after starting antiretroviral therapy. This TCR came from a man over 45 with HIV.

The CDR3 reads CASSQGLTGTGVLTQYF. The DNA is as follows: TGCGCCAGCAGCCAGGGGCTTACCGGGACAGGGGTGCTGACCCAGTACTTC. The rearranged segments are TRBV4-3 and TRBJ2-5, and 10 bases in between align with TRBD1. Ends trimmed: V by 3 bases, J by 7 bases; bases unmatched to a gene: 14. The CDR3 measures 17 amino acids from cysteine to phenylalanine. CDR3 DNA only is kept here, 51 bases in frame from base 1. Taken from the germline V gene, the CDR1 and CDR2 loops are LGHNA and YSLEER.